A single sample gave rise to the 29 T cell receptor beta chains below, sequenced in a study of blood T cell repertoires in COVID-19. Repertoires were generated with immunoSEQ multiplex PCR, while TCRdb's copy carries only in-frame clones and drops some. The sample lists 150,000 to 200,000 clones, roughly 88% occurring once. The specimen was PBMCs or T cells enriched from blood (not recorded which). Source of these receptors: a woman aged 55 to 70 who had recovered from COVID-19.

The chain uses TRBV7-3 and TRBJ1-1; TRBD1 matches at 8 bases. V was clipped by 5 bases and J by 6 bases; unmatched bases: 8. There are 14 residues in the CDR3. From germline, CDR1 is SGHTA and CDR2 FQGTGA. The CDR3: CASSHTRDRSEAFF. The CDR3 DNA is TGTGCCAGCAGCCACACCCGGGACAGGTCTGAAGCTTTCTTT.

The rearrangement uses TRBV18 and TRBJ1-1, with D unclear. The V gene lost 3 bases and the J gene lost 6 bases, with 14 bases spanning the gap. Germline V gene sequence: CDR1 KGHSH, CDR2 LQKENI. The CDR3 spans 14 residues. The CDR3 loop is CASSPASVQSEAFF. CDR3 DNA sequence: TGTGCCAGCTCACCCGCTAGCGTGCAGTCTGAAGCTTTCTTT.

In this sample, this clone turned up a few times. CDR3 sequence reads: CASSPGQVSGNTIYF. The CDR3 DNA follows: TGTGCCAGCTCACCCGGACAGGTCTCTGGAAACACCATATATTTT. The chain joins TRBV18 to TRBJ1-3, with 7 bases matching TRBD1. V shed 3 bases and J 0 bases; nucleotides not matched to a gene: 2. In germline, CDR1 is KGHSH, CDR2 LQKENI. The CDR3 has 15 residues.

This clone was seen a handful of times. The CDR3 is CASSATSGTTRYYHPDNEQFF. The CDR3 nucleotides read TGTGCCAGCAGCGCAACTTCCGGGACTACCCGATATTACCACCCCGACAATGAGCAGTTCTTC. The V and J genes are TRBV9 and TRBJ2-1, with 7 positions matching TRBD2. CDR1 is SGDLS and CDR2 is YYNGEE in the germline V gene. This CDR3 is built from 21 residues. The junction had 26 bases not matched to a gene; V was cut back by 3 bases and J by 5 bases.

The gene calls are TRBV10-1 and TRBJ2-7; D is perhaps TRBD1 (6 bases). Looked up from germline, CDR1 is WNHNN and CDR2 is SYGVQD (reference sequence). CDR3 length equals 13 residues. V lost 8 bases and J 3 bases, leaving 14 bases between the germline ends. The CDR3 coding sequence is TGCGCCAGCCAGTCAGGGGATGGCTACGAGCAGTACTTC. Translating gives CASQSGDGYEQYF.

This sequence joins TRBV2 and TRBJ2-5; D might be TRBD1 (6 bases). The CDR3 spans 14 residues. The V gene's germline CDR1 is SNHLY and CDR2 FYNNEI. V was clipped by 6 bases and J by 5 bases, with 16 bases between them. CDR3 DNA sequence: TGTGCCAGCAGCGCTACAGGGCCTAGGGAGACCCAGTACTTC. This sequence encodes CASSATGPRETQYF.

This rearrangement joins TRBV5-3 to TRBJ2-2; TRBD1 matches 12 bases. TRBV5-3 has ORF status, its function being uncertain. Trimming at V came to 4 bases and at J to 6 bases, leaving 13 bases not matched to a gene. CDR3 length equals 18 residues. The CDR3 DNA follows: TGTGCCAGAAGCCCAGAACCGGGACAGGGGGCCTATTCCGGGGAGCTGTTTTTT. It yields the protein CARSPEPGQGAYSGELFF.

CDR3 loop: CASSYDPGRERETQYF. The CDR3 DNA reads as TGTGCCAGCAGTTATGATCCAGGGAGGGAACGAGAGACCCAGTACTTC. This chain joins TRBV6-5 and TRBJ2-5; 7 positions match TRBD2. The CDR3 totals 16 residues. Germline V gene data show CDR1 as MNHEY and CDR2 as SVGAGI. V lost 3 bases to trimming and J lost 4 bases; unmatched junction nucleotides: 11.

The chain joins TRBV5-1 to TRBJ2-1, with 9 positions matching TRBD2. The germline CDR1 and CDR2 sequences are SGHRS and YFSETQ. CDR3 length: 16 amino acids. Unmatched junction bases numbered 10, after V lost 0 bases and J lost 9 bases. CDR3 nucleotide sequence: TGCGCCAGCAGCTTGGACGGGACTAGCAACGTCGGTGAGCAGTTCTTC. It translates to CASSLDGTSNVGEQFF.

The chain carries TRBV28 and TRBJ2-5; TRBD2 aligns across 7 bases. V lost 3 bases and J lost 7; bases outside the gene matches: 2. The CDR3 sequence is 12 residues long. Germline CDR1 and CDR2: MDHEN and SYDVKM. The CDR3 loop is CASSFPSGTQYF. The CDR3 DNA reads TGTGCCAGCAGTTTCCCTAGCGGGACCCAGTACTTC.

This rearrangement joins TRBV12-3 or TRBV12-4 to TRBJ1-1, with 7 bases lining up with TRBD1. This CDR3 has 13 amino acids. The V and J ends lost 3 bases and 6 bases, in that order; junction bases with no gene match: 4. This chain's CDR3 is CASSFAQGAEAFF. CDR3 nucleotides: TGTGCCAGCAGTTTTGCCCAGGGGGCTGAAGCTTTCTTT.

This chain connects TRBV18 to TRBJ1-2; 8 positions agree with TRBD1. This CDR3 contains 15 residues. The V and J ends lost 3 bases and 7 bases, in that order; junction bases with no gene match: 10. The germline V gene has CDR1 KGHSH and CDR2 LQKENI. The CDR3 region is CASSPGQGNQGGYTF. In nucleotides, the CDR3 is TGTGCCAGCTCACCTGGACAGGGAAATCAAGGTGGCTACACCTTC.

The table lists this clone with a count of one. The V and J genes are TRBV7-3 and TRBJ2-2; 9 positions agree with TRBD2. J lost 3 bases, V lost 5 bases, and 7 bases had no gene match. There are 16 residues in the CDR3. Germline V gene sequence: CDR1 SGHTA, CDR2 FQGTGA. In DNA, the CDR3 is TGTGCCAGCAGCCAAATGGGACTAGCTTACACCGGGGAGCTGTTTTTT. Encoded protein: CASSQMGLAYTGELFF.

The CDR3 DNA follows: TGCAGTGCTAGTCGGGGGGCAGGGGAGCAGTACTTC. Amino acid sequence: CSASRGAGEQYF. The J gene is TRBJ2-7, the V gene TRBV20-1; tentatively, D is TRBD2 (7 bases). The CDR3 runs to 12 residues. Germline CDR1 and CDR2: DFQATT and SNEGSKA (reference sequence). The V end was cut by 3 bases, the J end by 7 bases, with 13 bases between.

The V gene is TRBV4-2, the J gene TRBJ2-1; D unclear. Germline-derived CDR1 and CDR2 are LGHNA and YNFKEQ. The CDR3 runs to 14 residues. V lost 1 base, J lost 5 bases, and 9 bases lay in between. CDR3 DNA: TGTGCCAGCAGCCAAGGTGTGGCTGACAATGAGCAGTTCTTC. Amino acids: CASSQGVADNEQFF.

Only a few counts were recorded for this clone. V gene TRBV5-4 combines with J gene TRBJ2-1, with D maybe TRBD1 (6 bases). The CDR3 extends over 15 amino acids. The germline gives CDR1 SGHNT, CDR2 YYREEE (reference sequence). The V gene lost 3 bases and the J gene lost 0 bases, with 10 bases spanning the gap. The CDR3 DNA is TGTGCCAGCAGCTCGGACAGTAGCTCCTACAATGAGCAGTTCTTC. This sequence encodes CASSSDSSSYNEQFF.

The rearrangement joins TRBV18 to TRBJ1-3, with D maybe TRBD1 (5 bases). V was clipped by 3 bases and J by 0 bases, with 12 bases between them. CDR3 size: 16 residues. Germline V CDR1 and CDR2: KGHSH, LQKENI. The CDR3: CASSPSRGDSGNTIYF. As DNA, the CDR3 is TGTGCCAGCTCACCCTCACGGGGGGACTCTGGAAACACCATATATTTT.

J is TRBJ1-5 and V is TRBV9, with D possibly being TRBD1 (5 bases). CDR1 and CDR2 from the germline V gene are SGDLS and YYNGEE. The CDR3 spans 15 residues. V was clipped by 0 bases and J by 3 bases, with 10 bases between them. The CDR3: CASSVEGQPNQPQHF. The CDR3 nucleotides are TGTGCCAGCAGCGTAGAGGGGCAACCCAATCAGCCCCAGCATTTT.

The J gene is TRBJ2-2, the V gene TRBV18, with a weak D call TRBD1 (7 bases). The V gene's germline CDR1 is KGHSH and CDR2 LQKENI. V dropped 4 bases and J dropped 6 bases, with 18 bases sitting between them. The CDR3 covers 16 residues. In nucleotides, the CDR3 is TGTGCCAGCTCACAGGAGGGGGCGGATGTCCCCGGGGAGCTGTTTTTT. It specifies CASSQEGADVPGELFF. Based on the CDR3 plus reference TRBV18 and TRBJ2-2, the full variable domain is NAGVMQNPRHLVRRRGQEARLRCSPMKGHSHVYWYRQLPEEGLKFMVYLQKENIIDESGMPKERFSAEFPKEGPSILRIQQVVRGDSAAYFCASSQEGADVPGELFFGEGSRLTVL.

V gene TRBV5-4 combines with J gene TRBJ2-6, with D maybe TRBD2 (7 bases). Germline V lookup: CDR1 SGHNT, CDR2 YYREEE (reference sequence). This CDR3 is built from 18 residues. The V end was cut by 4 bases, the J end by 1 base, with 18 bases between. The CDR3 spells CASSHRRGGTSGANVLTF. The CDR3 nucleotides are TGTGCCAGCAGCCACAGGAGGGGGGGAACTTCTGGGGCCAACGTCCTGACTTTC.

J is TRBJ2-5 and V is TRBV5-1; 11 bases agree with TRBD2. The CDR3 contains 17 residues. Germline V gene lookup returns CDR1 SGHRS and CDR2 YFSETQ. V shed 4 bases and J 4 bases; nucleotides not matched to a gene: 12. The DNA of the CDR3 is TGCGCCAGCAGCCCCGGGATAGCGGGGGGGCCGAGAGAGACCCAGTACTTC. This codes for CASSPGIAGGPRETQYF.

Here the CDR3 DNA reads TGTGCCAGCAGCTATGATAATTCACCCCTCCACTTT. Protein product: CASSYDNSPLHF. The chain links TRBV4-2 to TRBJ1-6; D remains unclear. V was shortened by 5 bases and J by 5 bases, with 4 bases between the two germline ends. CDR3 length: 12 residues. CDR1 LGHNA and CDR2 YNFKEQ come from the germline V gene.

This chain uses TRBV2 with TRBJ1-2; tentatively, D is TRBD1 (6 bases). Between the trimmed V and J ends, which lost 5 bases and 8 bases, there was a span of 21 bases. Germline CDR1 and CDR2: SNHLY and FYNNEI. The CDR3 sequence is 15 residues long. In DNA form, the CDR3 reads TGTGCCAGCAGTCTTCAGACAGGCGCCACCTTCGGCTACACCTTC. Translating it yields CASSLQTGATFGYTF. Full variable domain (missing parts from reference TRBV2 and TRBJ1-2): EPEVTQTPSHQVTQMGQEVILRCVPISNHLYFYWYRQILGQKVEFLVSFYNNEISEKSEIFDDQFSVERPDGSNFTLKIRSTKLEDSAMYFCASSLQTGATFGYTFGSGTRLTVV.

The chain couples TRBV28 to TRBJ1-1; tentatively, D is TRBD1 (6 bases). Trimming stripped 1 base from V and 4 bases from J, with 13 bases between. Germline-derived CDR1 and CDR2 are MDHEN and SYDVKM. The CDR3 has 15 amino acids. CDR3 sequence (DNA): TGTGCCAGCAGTTTATCACAGGGTCGGAGCACTGAAGCTTTCTTT. It translates to CASSLSQGRSTEAFF. Supplemented by reference TRBV28 and TRBJ1-1, the full variable domain reads DVKVTQSSRYLVKRTGEKVFLECVQDMDHENMFWYRQDPGLGLRLIYFSYDVKMKEKGDIPEGYSVSREKKERFSLILESASTNQTSMYLCASSLSQGRSTEAFFGQGTRLTVV.

This chain links TRBV5-1 with TRBJ1-1; D is unclear. The CDR3 extends over 15 amino acids. Germline CDR1 reads SGHRS; CDR2 reads YFSETQ. Trimming left V 0 bases short and J 3 bases short, with 12 bases between. CDR3 sequence reads: CASSLVVGGDTEAFF. Written as DNA, the CDR3 is TGCGCCAGCAGCTTGGTAGTGGGCGGGGACACTGAAGCTTTCTTT.

The CDR3 DNA is TGTGCCAGCTCAGGACTAGCGGGAGAGGGGGAGCTGTTTTTT. It translates to CASSGLAGEGELFF. This rearrangement joins TRBV2 to TRBJ2-2; 13 bases are shared with TRBD2. V dropped 8 bases and J dropped 8; count of bases not matched to a gene: 5. Germline V lookup: CDR1 SNHLY, CDR2 FYNNEI. The CDR3 extends over 14 amino acids.

The gene calls are TRBV28 and TRBJ2-5; 11 bases fit TRBD1. This CDR3 is 14 amino acids long. Germline assignment: CDR1 MDHEN and CDR2 SYDVKM. V lost 7 bases to trimming and J lost 7 bases; unmatched junction nucleotides: 8. The chain's CDR3 is CASTGQGAVGTQYF. The CDR3 DNA reads as TGTGCCAGCACTGGACAGGGGGCTGTGGGGACCCAGTACTTC.

The chain is built from TRBV11-1 and TRBJ1-1; D not resolved. Germline V gives CDR1 SGHAT, CDR2 FQDESV (reference sequence). This CDR3 spans 14 amino acids. V lost 1 base and J 1 base, leaving 7 bases between the germline ends. CDR3 amino acids: CASSLVIENTEAFF. CDR3 DNA: TGTGCCAGCAGCTTAGTTATAGAGAACACTGAAGCTTTCTTT.

This chain uses TRBV10-3 with TRBJ2-3; D is unclear. This CDR3 spans 14 amino acids. Trimming removed 3 bases at V and 4 bases at J, with 11 bases between. The V gene's germline CDR1 is ENHRY and CDR2 SYGVKD. CDR3 in amino acids: CAISDGSLADTQYF. The CDR3 nucleotides read TGTGCCATCAGTGATGGTAGCTTGGCAGATACGCAGTATTTT.